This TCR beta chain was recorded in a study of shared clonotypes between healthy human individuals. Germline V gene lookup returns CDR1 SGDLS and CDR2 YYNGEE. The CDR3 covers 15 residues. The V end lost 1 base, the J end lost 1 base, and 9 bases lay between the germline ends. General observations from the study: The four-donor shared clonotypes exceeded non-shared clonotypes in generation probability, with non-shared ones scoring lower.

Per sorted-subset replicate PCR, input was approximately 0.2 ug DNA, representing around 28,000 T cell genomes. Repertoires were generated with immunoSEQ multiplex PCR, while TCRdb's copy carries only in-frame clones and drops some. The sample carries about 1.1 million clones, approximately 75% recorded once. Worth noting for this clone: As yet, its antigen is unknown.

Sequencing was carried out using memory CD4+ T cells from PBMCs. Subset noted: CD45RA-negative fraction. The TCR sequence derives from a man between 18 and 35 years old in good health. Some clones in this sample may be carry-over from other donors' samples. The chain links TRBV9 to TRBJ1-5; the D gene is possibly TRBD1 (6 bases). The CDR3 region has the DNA TGTGCCAGCAGCGTAACAGGGTACAGCAATCAGCCCCAGCATTTT. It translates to CASSVTGYSNQPQHF.